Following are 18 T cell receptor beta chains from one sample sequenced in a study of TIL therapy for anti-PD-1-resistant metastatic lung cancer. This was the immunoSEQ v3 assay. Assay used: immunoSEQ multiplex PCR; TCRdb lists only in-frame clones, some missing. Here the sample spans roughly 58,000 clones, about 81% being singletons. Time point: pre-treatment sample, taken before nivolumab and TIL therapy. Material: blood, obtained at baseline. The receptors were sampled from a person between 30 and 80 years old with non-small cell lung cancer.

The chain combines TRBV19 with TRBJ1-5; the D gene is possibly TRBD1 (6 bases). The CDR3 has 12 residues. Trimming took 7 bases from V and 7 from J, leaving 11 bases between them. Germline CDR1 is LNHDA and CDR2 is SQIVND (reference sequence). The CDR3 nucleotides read TGTGCCAGTATGGGGGGGGGCCAGCCCCAGCATTTT. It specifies CASMGGGQPQHF.

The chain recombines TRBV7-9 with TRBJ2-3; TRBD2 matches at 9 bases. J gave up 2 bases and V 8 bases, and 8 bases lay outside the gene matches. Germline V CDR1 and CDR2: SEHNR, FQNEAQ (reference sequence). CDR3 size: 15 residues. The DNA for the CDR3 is TGTGCCAGCGGAACCTCTAGCGGGAACACAGATACGCAGTATTTT. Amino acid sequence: CASGTSSGNTDTQYF.

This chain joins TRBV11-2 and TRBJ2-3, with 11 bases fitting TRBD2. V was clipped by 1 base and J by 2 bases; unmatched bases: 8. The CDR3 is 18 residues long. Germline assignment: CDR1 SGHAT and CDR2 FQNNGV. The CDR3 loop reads CASSLGSGTSGITDTQYF. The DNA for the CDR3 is TGTGCCAGCAGCTTAGGATCCGGGACTAGCGGTATCACAGATACGCAGTATTTT.

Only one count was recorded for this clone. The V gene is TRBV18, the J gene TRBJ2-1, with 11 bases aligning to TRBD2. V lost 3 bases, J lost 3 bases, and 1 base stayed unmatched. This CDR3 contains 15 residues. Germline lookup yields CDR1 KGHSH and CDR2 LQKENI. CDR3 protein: CASSPTSGDYNEQFF. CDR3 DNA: TGTGCCAGCTCACCGACTAGCGGGGACTACAATGAGCAGTTCTTC.

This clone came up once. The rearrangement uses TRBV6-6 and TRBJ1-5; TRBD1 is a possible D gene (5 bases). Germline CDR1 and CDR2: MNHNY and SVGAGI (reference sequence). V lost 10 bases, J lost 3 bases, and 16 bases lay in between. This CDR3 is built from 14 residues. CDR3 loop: CATTPGTVNQPQHF. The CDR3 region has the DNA TGTGCCACTACCCCCGGGACGGTCAATCAGCCCCAGCATTTT.

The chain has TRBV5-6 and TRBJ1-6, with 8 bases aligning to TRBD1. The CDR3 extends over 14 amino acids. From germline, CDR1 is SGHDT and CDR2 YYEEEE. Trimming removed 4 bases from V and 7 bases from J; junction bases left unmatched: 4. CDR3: CASSRTGRNSPLHF. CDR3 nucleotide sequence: TGTGCCAGCAGCAGGACAGGGCGGAATTCACCCCTCCACTTT.

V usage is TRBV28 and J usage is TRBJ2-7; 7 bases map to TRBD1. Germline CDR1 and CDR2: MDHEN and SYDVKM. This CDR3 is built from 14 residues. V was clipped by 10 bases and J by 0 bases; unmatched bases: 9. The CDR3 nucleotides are TGTGCCACTAAGCCAGGGGGAAGCTCCTACGAGCAGTACTTC. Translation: CATKPGGSSYEQYF.

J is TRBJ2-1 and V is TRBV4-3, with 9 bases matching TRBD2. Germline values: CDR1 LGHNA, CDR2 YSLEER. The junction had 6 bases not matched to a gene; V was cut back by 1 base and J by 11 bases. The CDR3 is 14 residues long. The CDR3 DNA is TGCGCCAGCAGCCAAGCCCCCGGGACTAGCCAGCAGTTCTTC. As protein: CASSQAPGTSQQFF.

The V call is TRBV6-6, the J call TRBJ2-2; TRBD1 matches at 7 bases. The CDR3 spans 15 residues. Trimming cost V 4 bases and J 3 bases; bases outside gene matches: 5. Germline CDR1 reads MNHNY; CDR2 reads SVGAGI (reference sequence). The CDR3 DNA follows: TGTGCCAGCAGTTTGGCACAGGGGCACACCGGGGAGCTGTTTTTT. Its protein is CASSLAQGHTGELFF.

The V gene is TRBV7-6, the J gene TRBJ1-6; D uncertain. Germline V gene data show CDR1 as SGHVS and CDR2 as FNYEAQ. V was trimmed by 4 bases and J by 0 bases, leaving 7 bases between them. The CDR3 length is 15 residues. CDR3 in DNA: TGTGCCAGCAGCTCGGGGAGCTCCTATAATTCACCCCTCCACTTT. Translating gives CASSSGSSYNSPLHF.

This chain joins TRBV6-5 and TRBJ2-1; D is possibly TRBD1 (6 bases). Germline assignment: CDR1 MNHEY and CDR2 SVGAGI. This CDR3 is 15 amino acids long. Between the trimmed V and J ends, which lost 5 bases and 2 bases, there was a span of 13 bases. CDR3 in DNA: TGTGCCAGCAGTCCCCGGGGACACCCCTACAATGAGCAGTTCTTC. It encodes CASSPRGHPYNEQFF.

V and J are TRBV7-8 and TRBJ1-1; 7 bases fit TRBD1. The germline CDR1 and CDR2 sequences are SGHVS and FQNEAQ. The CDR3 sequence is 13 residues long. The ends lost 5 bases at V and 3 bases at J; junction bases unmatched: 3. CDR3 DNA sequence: TGTGCCAGCAGCACAGGGGCGGACACTGAAGCTTTCTTT. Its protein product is CASSTGADTEAFF.

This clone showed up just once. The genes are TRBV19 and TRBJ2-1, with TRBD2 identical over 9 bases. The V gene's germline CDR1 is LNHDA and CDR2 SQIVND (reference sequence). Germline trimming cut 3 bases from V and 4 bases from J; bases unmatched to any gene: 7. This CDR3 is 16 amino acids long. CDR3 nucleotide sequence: TGTGCCAGTAGTATTGCGCGGGAGGGCCCTTACAATGAGCAGTTCTTC. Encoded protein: CASSIAREGPYNEQFF.

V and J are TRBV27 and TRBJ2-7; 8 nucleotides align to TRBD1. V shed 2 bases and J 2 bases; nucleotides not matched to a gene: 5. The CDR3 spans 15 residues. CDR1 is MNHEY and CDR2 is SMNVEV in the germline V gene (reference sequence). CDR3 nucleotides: TGTGCCAGCAGTTTAACCGGGACAGGACCCTACGAGCAGTACTTC. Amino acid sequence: CASSLTGTGPYEQYF.

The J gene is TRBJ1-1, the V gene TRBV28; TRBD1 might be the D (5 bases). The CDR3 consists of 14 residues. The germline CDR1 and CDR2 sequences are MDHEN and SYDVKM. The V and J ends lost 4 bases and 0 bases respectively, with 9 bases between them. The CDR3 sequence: CASSWTGVNTEAFF. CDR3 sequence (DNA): TGTGCCAGCAGTTGGACGGGGGTGAACACTGAAGCTTTCTTT.

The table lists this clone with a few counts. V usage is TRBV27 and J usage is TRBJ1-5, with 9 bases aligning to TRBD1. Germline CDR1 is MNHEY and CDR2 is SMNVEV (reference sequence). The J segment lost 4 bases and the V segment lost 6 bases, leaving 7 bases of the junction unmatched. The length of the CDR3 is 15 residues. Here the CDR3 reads CASSQGTGRNQPQHF. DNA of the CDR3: TGTGCCAGCAGCCAGGGGACAGGGCGGAATCAGCCCCAGCATTTT.

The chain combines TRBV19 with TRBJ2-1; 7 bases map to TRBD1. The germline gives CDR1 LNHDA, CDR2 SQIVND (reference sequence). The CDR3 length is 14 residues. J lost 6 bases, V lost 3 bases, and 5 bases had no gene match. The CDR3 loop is CASSIVNRGNEQFF. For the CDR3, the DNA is TGTGCCAGTAGTATTGTAAACAGGGGCAATGAGCAGTTCTTC.

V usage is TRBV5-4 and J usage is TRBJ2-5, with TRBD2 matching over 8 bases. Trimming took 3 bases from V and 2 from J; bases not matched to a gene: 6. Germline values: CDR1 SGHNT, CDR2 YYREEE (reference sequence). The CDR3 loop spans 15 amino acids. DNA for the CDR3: TGTGCCAGCAGCTGGGGACTAGGAAATCAAGAGACCCAGTACTTC. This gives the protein CASSWGLGNQETQYF.